The entry below describes one T cell receptor (beta chain). This sample was taken from a study of blood T cell repertoires in COVID-19. Study context: PBMCs, B-cell-depleted T cells, or T cells were the source of the cDNA or gDNA that made up the material.

Authors' data handling: By means of reference gene primer amplification, nucleated cell counts were estimated. Profiled with immunoSEQ multiplex PCR; TCRdb holds only in-frame clones, not every one. V, J and clone size were drawn from that table, and D and trimming were deduced from the DNA. The table includes roughly 120,000 clones, 85% to 90% detected once. This CDR3 region has 16 residues. Germline V CDR1 and CDR2: MDHEN, SYDVKM. The V and J ends lost 2 bases and 6 bases respectively, with 17 bases between them. The clonotype comes from a man in his 70s with active or convalescent COVID-19. The gene calls are TRBV28 and TRBJ2-1; D is possibly TRBD2 (5 bases). Sequences were obtained from peripheral blood. The CDR3 DNA reads as TGTGCCAGCAGTTTAGGGCTAGCCTTTCGCGGCAATGAGCAGTTCTTC. Translated, it gives CASSLGLAFRGNEQFF.